This TCR beta chain was observed in a study of human T cells and chemical hapten exposure. Study-wide results and caveats: Healthy individuals' immune responses may differ from those of donors, who had alopecia. Among expanded TCRs, significantly more large CDR3 similarity clusters formed than among controls. Sensitizing to DPC left TCRs with a frequency above 1 in 1000 unaltered.

TCRdb ran MiXCR on the RACE reads and lists one entry per CDR3 protein. Of tens of thousands of distinct CDR3 sequences in the sample, approximately 11% are singletons; the top ten hold roughly 5.2%. The CDR3 is made up of 15 amino acids. V lost 2 bases and J 4 bases, leaving 15 bases between the germline ends. Germline V gene lookup returns CDR1 MNHEY and CDR2 SMNVEV (reference sequence). Described time point: pre-sensitization, week 0. As to treatment: therapeutic diphenylcyclopropenone sensitization with weekly scalp DPC. This clonotype came up a few times. Its target is not known. The gene calls are TRBV27 and TRBJ2-7; D is possibly TRBD2 (5 bases). Sequenced here: whole blood, sampled in connection with sensitization to the hapten diphenylcyclopropenone (DPC). This receptor was identified in a woman in her forties or fifties with alopecia areata. Some clones in this sample may be carry-over from other donors' samples. In DNA, the CDR3 is TGTGCCAGCAGTTTAAGGTCCGGGGTCCTTTACGAGCAGTACTTC. Protein: CASSLRSGVLYEQYF.